Below, 24 T cell receptor beta chains from the same sample are listed, as sequenced in a study of T cell changes during pregnancy in multiple sclerosis. The table came from immunoSEQ multiplex PCR; TCRdb's copy has only in-frame clones and leaves some out. The sample contains 45,000 to 50,000 clones, about 92% of which appear only once. Sequenced here: peripheral blood, sampled in the third trimester of pregnancy. Receptors originate from a female donor with multiple sclerosis, enrolled in a pregnancy study.

The chain couples TRBV13 to TRBJ2-5; a weak D match, TRBD1 (7 bases). The V and J ends lost 0 bases and 2 bases respectively, with 10 bases between them. The CDR3 consists of 15 residues. The germline V gene encodes CDR1 PRHDT and CDR2 FYEKMQ (reference sequence). The CDR3 DNA reads TGTGCCAGCAGCTTAGGCAGGGGGAGGCAAGAGACCCAGTACTTC. Encoded protein: CASSLGRGRQETQYF.

The V call is TRBV6-5, the J call TRBJ1-4; D unresolved. Trimming shortened V by 4 bases and J by 0 bases, and 9 bases separated the two germline ends. The CDR3 is 15 amino acids. Per germline, CDR1 MNHEY and CDR2 SVGAGI. The CDR3 sequence: CASSFEGSTNEKLFF. CDR3 coding DNA: TGTGCCAGCAGTTTCGAGGGATCAACTAATGAAAAACTGTTTTTT.

J is TRBJ2-3 and V is TRBV30; 9 bases fit TRBD2. J lost 1 base, V lost 1 base, and 6 bases had no gene match. In germline, CDR1 is GTSNPN, CDR2 SVGIG (reference sequence). There are 16 residues in the CDR3. DNA for the CDR3: TGTGCCTGGAGTGGGGCGGGAGGGCCGGGCACAGATACGCAGTATTTT. Residues: CAWSGAGGPGTDTQYF.

This clone was seen more than once but under ten times. The chain combines TRBV19 with TRBJ1-1; perhaps TRBD1 as D (5 bases). V was shortened by 5 bases and J by 0 bases, with 10 bases between the two germline ends. The germline gives CDR1 LNHDA, CDR2 SQIVND (reference sequence). CDR3 size: 14 residues. The CDR3 DNA follows: TGTGCCAGTAGTGCGGGACGGATGAACACTGAAGCTTTCTTT. The encoded protein is CASSAGRMNTEAFF.

The chain carries TRBV7-8 and TRBJ2-7; 7 nucleotides align to TRBD2. Germline V gene sequence: CDR1 SGHVS, CDR2 FQNEAQ. The length of the CDR3 is 15 residues. Losses at the gene ends were 7 bases for V and 0 bases for J; bases not matched to a gene: 9. This CDR3 is CASTPESGNSYEQYF. Here the CDR3 DNA reads TGTGCCAGCACCCCTGAAAGCGGGAACTCCTACGAGCAGTACTTC.

The gene calls are TRBV15 and TRBJ1-5; 11 nucleotides match TRBD1. CDR3 length: 18 amino acids. Germline V CDR1 and CDR2: LNHNV, YYDKDF (reference sequence). Trimming at V came to 2 bases and at J to 5 bases, leaving 11 bases not matched to a gene. The CDR3 DNA sequence: TGTGCCACCAGCAGACCCCCAGTTGGGACAGGGGGAGATCAGCCCCAGCATTTT. The encoded protein is CATSRPPVGTGGDQPQHF.

This chain uses TRBV28 with TRBJ2-7; 9 nucleotides line up with TRBD2. Germline V gives CDR1 MDHEN, CDR2 SYDVKM. This CDR3 is 19 amino acids long. The ends lost 2 bases at V and 0 bases at J; junction bases unmatched: 14. CDR3 coding DNA: TGTGCCAGCAGTTTACCGGGGGTAAGGACTAGCGTTTCCTCCTACGAGCAGTACTTC. As protein: CASSLPGVRTSVSSYEQYF.

CDR3 residues: CASSSTDRGPFF. CDR3 coding DNA: TGTGCCAGCAGCTCAACCGACAGGGGTCCTTTCTTT. The chain uses TRBV7-9 and TRBJ1-1; 8 bases agree with TRBD1. Germline V gene sequence: CDR1 SEHNR, CDR2 FQNEAQ (reference sequence). The CDR3 is made up of 12 amino acids. Unmatched junction bases numbered 7, after V lost 4 bases and J lost 12 bases.

The rearrangement uses TRBV7-9 and TRBJ1-1, with D uncertain. In germline, CDR1 is SEHNR, CDR2 FQNEAQ (reference sequence). This CDR3 region has 13 residues. The ends were cut back, 2 bases at V and 1 base at J, with 5 bases in the middle. CDR3 DNA: TGTGCCAGCAGCTTAACTGGGAACACTGAAGCTTTCTTT. This encodes CASSLTGNTEAFF.

V is TRBV7-9 and J is TRBJ2-1; 9 bases agree with TRBD2. The germline V gene encodes CDR1 SEHNR and CDR2 FQNEAQ (reference sequence). V shed 5 bases, J shed 15 bases, and the junction held 17 bases outside the gene matches. The CDR3 consists of 15 residues. CDR3 nucleotides: TGTGCCAGCAGCCCGTCCGGACTAGCGATCGGTGGTCCGTTCTTC. Translating gives CASSPSGLAIGGPFF. The variable domain in full, completed from reference TRBV7-9 and TRBJ2-1, reads DTGVSQNPRHKITKRGQNVTFRCDPISEHNRLYWYRQTLGQGPEFLTYFQNEAQLEKSRLLSDRFSAERPKGSFSTLEIQRTEQGDSAMYLCASSPSGLAIGGPFFGPGTRLTVL.

This clone was detected only once. The chain employs TRBV6-5 and TRBJ1-4; D is perhaps TRBD1 (5 bases). Germline CDR1 MNHEY, CDR2 SVGAGI. The CDR3 sequence is 15 residues long. V lost 4 bases, J lost 8 bases, and 17 bases lay in between. CDR3 protein: CASSLYGHGAEKLFF. The CDR3 DNA follows: TGTGCCAGCAGTTTATACGGACACGGCGCCGAAAAACTGTTTTTT.

The chain has TRBV13 and TRBJ2-5; possible D gene TRBD2, 6 bases. The germline gives CDR1 PRHDT, CDR2 FYEKMQ (reference sequence). V was shortened by 5 bases and J by 3 bases, with 16 bases between the two germline ends. The CDR3 length is 15 residues. The CDR3: CASSPVGTREETQYF. In DNA form, the CDR3 reads TGTGCCAGCAGCCCAGTGGGGACTCGAGAAGAGACCCAGTACTTC.

The chain has TRBV7-2 and TRBJ1-1; 7 bases line up with TRBD1. Germline values: CDR1 SGHTA, CDR2 FQGNSA. The CDR3 is made up of 16 amino acids. V shed 1 base and J 5 bases; nucleotides not matched to a gene: 10. The CDR3 sequence: CASSLGGGQVGTEAFF. CDR3 sequence (DNA): TGTGCCAGCAGCTTAGGGGGAGGACAGGTGGGGACTGAAGCTTTCTTT. The full variable domain, rest sourced from reference TRBV7-2 and TRBJ1-1, is GAGVSQSPSNKVTEKGKDVELRCDPISGHTALYWYRQSLGQGLEFLIYFQGNSAPDKSGLPSDRFSAERTGGSVSTLTIQRTQQEDSAVYLCASSLGGGQVGTEAFFGQGTRLTVV.

The V call is TRBV19, the J call TRBJ2-5, with TRBD2 identical over 12 bases. Unmatched junction bases numbered 6, after V lost 5 bases and J lost 2 bases. Per the germline V gene, CDR1 is LNHDA and CDR2 is SQIVND (reference sequence). The CDR3 runs to 16 residues. CDR3 in DNA: TGTGCCAGTAGTGCCGGACTAGCGGGAATACAAGAGACCCAGTACTTC. This gives the protein CASSAGLAGIQETQYF.

The chain has TRBV4-3 and TRBJ2-1, with 10 bases matching TRBD2. The germline CDR1 and CDR2 sequences are LGHNA and YSLEER. The CDR3 is 16 amino acids. With 0 bases clipped from V and 4 bases from J, the junction kept 3 bases outside the gene matches. CDR3: CASSQDGTSAYNEQFF. CDR3 nucleotide sequence: TGCGCCAGCAGCCAAGATGGGACTAGCGCTTACAATGAGCAGTTCTTC.

This chain joins TRBV5-6 and TRBJ2-4, with D maybe TRBD2 (6 bases). Per the germline V gene, CDR1 is SGHDT and CDR2 is YYEEEE. Trimming removed 4 bases at V and 5 bases at J, with 16 bases between. CDR3 length equals 15 residues. This CDR3 is CASSPGVGLENIQYF. The CDR3 nucleotides read TGTGCCAGCAGCCCGGGGGTGGGGTTGGAAAACATTCAGTACTTC.

The chain combines TRBV5-1 with TRBJ2-1; 11 bases line up with TRBD2. This CDR3 has 15 residues. V shed 0 bases, J shed 7 bases, and the junction held 3 bases outside the gene matches. Germline loops: CDR1 SGHRS, CDR2 YFSETQ. This CDR3 reads CASSLALAGGNEQFF. The CDR3 DNA is TGCGCCAGCAGCTTGGCTCTAGCGGGAGGAAATGAGCAGTTCTTC.

The chain has TRBV29-1 and TRBJ2-1, with 7 bases fitting TRBD1. J lost 10 bases, V lost 3 bases, and 9 bases had no gene match. The CDR3 is made up of 13 amino acids. Germline loops: CDR1 SQVTM, CDR2 ANQGSEA. CDR3 bases: TGCAGCGTTGAGTCGGCAGGGGGAGTCGAGCAGTTCTTC. Its protein product is CSVESAGGVEQFF.

The J gene is TRBJ2-7, the V gene TRBV7-9; D is ambiguous. The CDR3 contains 13 residues. Germline-derived CDR1 and CDR2 are SEHNR and FQNEAQ (reference sequence). V shed 7 bases and J shed 0 bases, with 10 bases lying between them. The CDR3 DNA follows: TGTGCCAGCAACCGCCACAGCTCCTACGAGCAGTACTTC. Translated: CASNRHSSYEQYF.

The chain recombines TRBV29-1 with TRBJ2-7, with 11 bases fitting TRBD1. Germline V gene sequence: CDR1 SQVTM, CDR2 ANQGSEA. CDR3 length: 13 amino acids. The V segment lost 7 bases and the J segment 4 bases; nucleotides outside the gene matches: 6. This chain's CDR3 is CSATGTGGYEQYF. CDR3 coding DNA: TGCAGCGCCACCGGGACAGGGGGGTACGAGCAGTACTTC.

The chain employs TRBV28 and TRBJ2-6, with D unresolved. Trimming removed 7 bases at V and 2 bases at J, with 9 bases between. Germline V lookup: CDR1 MDHEN, CDR2 SYDVKM. This CDR3 has 14 amino acids. The CDR3 coding sequence is TGTGCCAGCATAGGAGTGCCTGGGGCCAACGTCCTGACTTTC. Its protein is CASIGVPGANVLTF.

The chain recombines TRBV28 with TRBJ2-1, with TRBD2 identical over 10 bases. From germline, CDR1 is MDHEN and CDR2 SYDVKM. The CDR3 is made up of 14 amino acids. Unmatched junction bases numbered 4, after V lost 5 bases and J lost 6 bases. In DNA form, the CDR3 reads TGTGCCAGCAGTAACAGCGGGAGGGTCAATGAGCAGTTCTTC. Its protein product is CASSNSGRVNEQFF.

This rearrangement joins TRBV29-1 to TRBJ1-5; D possibly corresponds to TRBD1 (6 bases). Trimming pared 4 bases from V and 4 bases from J, leaving 11 bases between. The CDR3 covers 13 residues. Germline CDR1 and CDR2: SQVTM and ANQGSEA. The CDR3 DNA follows: TGCAGCGTTGGTGACAGGTTTAATCAGCCCCAGCATTTT. This sequence encodes CSVGDRFNQPQHF.

J is TRBJ1-3 and V is TRBV30; no clear D gene. The CDR3 contains 14 residues. Trimming left V 7 bases short and J 4 bases short, with 17 bases between. Germline CDR1 reads GTSNPN; CDR2 reads SVGIG (reference sequence). The CDR3 spells CAYNDLGVGNTIYF. The CDR3 DNA reads as TGTGCCTACAACGACCTCGGGGTCGGAAACACCATATATTTT. The variable domain in full, with the rest retrieved from reference TRBV30 and TRBJ1-3, is SQTIHQWPATLVQPVGSPLSLECTVEGTSNPNLYWYRQAAGRGLQLLFYSVGIGQISSEVPQNLSASRPQDRQFILSSKKLLLSDSGFYLCAYNDLGVGNTIYFGEGSWLTVV.